This T cell receptor (beta chain) is from a study of regulatory T cells in long-lasting Graves disease. Turning to the study itself: Recently diagnosed Graves' patients had received antithyroid drugs for under 3 months.

This clonotype was seen many times. Time point here: newly diagnosed GD, antithyroid drugs for less than 3 months. Generation of the TCR library employed RNA extracted from PBMCs. Investigators prepared the TCR beta libraries by applying iRepertoire HTBI primers and Arm-PCR of CDR3 regions. One entry per CDR3 protein results from TCRdb running MiXCR on the multiplex PCR reads. The repertoire has about 440,000 distinct CDR3 sequences, around 17% of them found once; the top ten carry around a tenth. These data were also filed under a second study, of T cells in Graves' hyperthyroidism and ophthalmopathy. This second report adds: Orbital computed tomography, thyroid ultrasound, serum thyroxine and TRAb, and clinical symptoms together informed the diagnoses.

The sample was peripheral blood mononuclear cells (PBMCs), taken at new diagnosis, from a patient treated with antithyroid drugs. The TCR was taken from a woman in her thirties with Graves disease.

The CDR3 region is CASSSVVAGVGEQFF. The CDR3 bases are TGTGCCAGCAGCTCGGTGGTAGCGGGAGTGGGTGAGCAGTTCTTC. This chain links TRBV7-8 with TRBJ2-1; 9 bases match TRBD2. This CDR3 comprises 15 residues. The germline V gene encodes CDR1 SGHVS and CDR2 FQNEAQ. V lost 4 bases and J lost 9; bases outside the gene matches: 10.